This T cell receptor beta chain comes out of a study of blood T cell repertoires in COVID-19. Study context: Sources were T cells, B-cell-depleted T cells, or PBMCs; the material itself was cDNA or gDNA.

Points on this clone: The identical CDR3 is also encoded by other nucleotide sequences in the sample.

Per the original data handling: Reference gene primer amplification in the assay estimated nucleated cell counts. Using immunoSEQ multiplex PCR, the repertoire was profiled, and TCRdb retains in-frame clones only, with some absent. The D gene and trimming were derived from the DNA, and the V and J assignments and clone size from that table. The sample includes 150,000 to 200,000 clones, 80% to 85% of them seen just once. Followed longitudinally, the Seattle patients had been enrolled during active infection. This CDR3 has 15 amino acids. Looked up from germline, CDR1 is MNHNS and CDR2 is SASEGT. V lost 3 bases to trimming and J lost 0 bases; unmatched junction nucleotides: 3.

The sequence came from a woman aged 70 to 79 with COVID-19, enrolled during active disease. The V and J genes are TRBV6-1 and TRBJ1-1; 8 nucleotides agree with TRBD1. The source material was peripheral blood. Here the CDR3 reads CASSEQGALNTEAFF. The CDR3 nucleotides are TGTGCCAGCAGTGAGCAGGGGGCCTTGAACACTGAAGCTTTCTTT.